This TCR beta chain came from a study of cytomegalovirus exposure and HLA in healthy donors. Study-wide points: The investigators catalogued 150 to 200 TCR beta chains as cytomegalovirus-associated. Subsequent analysis of the 120 or so validation repertoires found a tendency for first-cohort TCR clusters to co-occur. Rare TCR sequences predominated, though certain public TCRs were found in many donors.

Concerning this clone itself: The antigen is not known.

This CDR3 comprises 16 residues. Germline CDR1 reads WNHNN; CDR2 reads SYGVQD (reference sequence). Deletions cut 3 bases from V and 1 base from J, with 13 bases between. TCRdb's copy holds only in-frame clones and misses some; the assay was immunoSEQ multiplex PCR. The table lists about 110,000 clones, roughly 90% of them singletons, with more than 1.5% in the top ten. The approximately 120-subject validation cohort, separate from the roughly 700-subject first cohort, included the donors. The genes are TRBV10-1 and TRBJ2-1; D remains ambiguous. Sequences were obtained from PBMCs. This TCR came from a woman between 18 and 30 years old in good health and CMV-seropositive. CDR3 sequence (DNA): TGCGCCAGCAGTGATTTGGCGGCCCTTTCCTACAATGAGCAGTTCTTC. Translation gives CASSDLAALSYNEQFF.